These 17 T cell receptor beta chains were sequenced from one sample in a study of cytomegalovirus exposure and HLA in healthy donors. 60 Vbeta and 13 Jbeta primers were used in PCR. The data were produced by immunoSEQ multiplex PCR, yet TCRdb's version contains in-frame clones alone and is incomplete. The table shows about 200,000 clones, with more than 65% occurring only once. Sequencing was performed on PBMCs. These receptors all stem from a girl aged 5-17 years in good health and CMV-seropositive.

The V gene is TRBV6-1, the J gene TRBJ1-2; 8 bases line up with TRBD1. Germline V gives CDR1 MNHNS, CDR2 SASEGT. The CDR3 consists of 15 residues. The trim removed 0 bases at V and 6 bases at J, leaving 6 bases unmatched. Written as DNA, the CDR3 is TGTGCCAGCAGTGAAGCCCCCACAGGGGGTAATGGCTACACCTTC. Translated, it gives CASSEAPTGGNGYTF.

The chain has TRBV19 and TRBJ1-2; TRBD1 agrees at 8 bases. This CDR3 spans 18 amino acids. CDR1 is LNHDA and CDR2 is SQIVND in the germline V gene (reference sequence). With V trimmed by 0 bases and J by 1 base, 10 bases remained unmatched. The chain's CDR3 is CASSIDLRQGTYNYGYTF. For the CDR3, the DNA is TGTGCCAGTAGTATAGACCTCCGACAGGGGACCTATAACTATGGCTACACCTTC.

The chain combines TRBV28 with TRBJ1-4, with D perhaps TRBD1 (5 bases). The CDR3 loop spans 13 amino acids. The V gene's germline CDR1 is MDHEN and CDR2 SYDVKM. V was cut by 5 bases and J by 5 bases, with 9 bases left in between. CDR3 bases: TGTGCCAGCAGTCGGGGGTTAAATGAAAAACTGTTTTTT. This sequence encodes CASSRGLNEKLFF.

The chain combines TRBV5-1 with TRBJ2-3; D gene unclear. The CDR3 extends over 13 amino acids. Germline V CDR1 and CDR2: SGHRS, YFSETQ. V was clipped by 4 bases and J by 6 bases, with 12 bases between them. The CDR3 protein is CASSGNGADTQYF. The DNA for the CDR3 is TGCGCCAGCAGCGGTAATGGAGCGGATACGCAGTATTTT. The variable domain in full, with the rest retrieved from reference TRBV5-1 and TRBJ2-3, is KAGVTQTPRYLIKTRGQQVTLSCSPISGHRSVSWYQQTPGQGLQFLFEYFSETQRNKGNFPGRFSGRQFSNSRSEMNVSTLELGDSALYLCASSGNGADTQYFGPGTRLTVL.

This clone was observed once. The chain uses TRBV7-9 and TRBJ2-6; tentatively, D is TRBD2 (5 bases). Looked up from germline, CDR1 is SEHNR and CDR2 is FQNEAQ (reference sequence). V gave up 5 bases and J gave up 4 bases, with 12 bases separating them. This CDR3 comprises 15 residues. This CDR3 is CASSGRERGANVLTF. For the CDR3, the DNA is TGTGCCAGCAGCGGTCGGGAAAGAGGGGCCAACGTCCTGACTTTC.

The chain joins TRBV4-3 to TRBJ1-1; D is ambiguous. CDR1 LGHNA and CDR2 YSLEER come from the germline V gene. This CDR3 is built from 17 residues. Trimming left V 0 bases short and J 3 bases short, with 17 bases between. The CDR3: CASSQDLGSLMDTEAFF. The CDR3 DNA sequence: TGCGCCAGCAGCCAAGATCTAGGATCTCTCATGGACACTGAAGCTTTCTTT.

This chain links TRBV7-2 with TRBJ2-3; TRBD1 is a possible D gene (7 bases). The CDR3 spans 16 residues. V was pared by 5 bases and J by 1 base, with 16 bases between. The germline V gene has CDR1 SGHTA and CDR2 FQGNSA. The CDR3 sequence: CASSARGGGGTDTQYF. In DNA form, the CDR3 reads TGTGCCAGCAGCGCCAGAGGGGGCGGGGGCACAGATACGCAGTATTTT.

Comments on this clone: The sample carries other DNA sequences with the same CDR3. The gene calls are TRBV5-1 and TRBJ1-1, with a weak D call TRBD1 (5 bases). Germline assignment: CDR1 SGHRS and CDR2 YFSETQ. V was cut by 3 bases and J by 3 bases, with 12 bases left in between. The CDR3 is 14 residues long. The CDR3 region is CASSSAGGYTEAFF. The CDR3 nucleotides are TGCGCCAGCAGCTCCGCCGGGGGGTACACTGAAGCTTTCTTT.

The table lists this clone with a count of one. The V call is TRBV19, the J call TRBJ1-5; possibly TRBD1 for D (5 bases). Germline values: CDR1 LNHDA, CDR2 SQIVND (reference sequence). V was trimmed by 0 bases and J by 3 bases, leaving 15 bases between them. CDR3 length equals 17 residues. CDR3 region: CASSIDRGWGDNQPQHF. CDR3 in DNA: TGTGCCAGTAGTATAGATCGTGGTTGGGGGGACAATCAGCCCCAGCATTTT.

This sequence joins TRBV19 and TRBJ2-5, with TRBD2 matching over 9 bases. The ends lost 3 bases at V and 5 bases at J; junction bases unmatched: 10. Per the germline V gene, CDR1 is LNHDA and CDR2 is SQIVND (reference sequence). The CDR3 is 16 residues long. The CDR3 reads CASSIGLAGKWETQYF. The CDR3 DNA reads TGTGCCAGTAGTATCGGGCTAGCGGGGAAGTGGGAGACCCAGTACTTC. The whole variable domain, filled in from reference TRBV19 and TRBJ2-5, reads DGGITQSPKYLFRKEGQNVTLSCEQNLNHDAMYWYRQDPGQGLRLIYYSQIVNDFQKGDIAEGYSVSREKKESFPLTVTSAQKNPTAFYLCASSIGLAGKWETQYFGPGTRLLVL.

The chain combines TRBV11-2 with TRBJ1-1; D is possibly TRBD1 (5 bases). Germline values: CDR1 SGHAT, CDR2 FQNNGV. V shed 6 bases and J shed 3 bases, with 14 bases lying between them. This CDR3 comprises 14 residues. The CDR3 DNA follows: TGTGCCAGCAGTTCTATCGGGGGGGACACTGAAGCTTTCTTT. The encoded protein is CASSSIGGDTEAFF.

V is TRBV15 and J is TRBJ1-4; 11 bases are a match to TRBD1. The germline V gene encodes CDR1 LNHNV and CDR2 YYDKDF (reference sequence). Trimming cost V 3 bases and J 7 bases; bases outside gene matches: 13. The CDR3 covers 18 residues. The CDR3 region is CATSRTGTGGMLGEKLFF. CDR3 DNA sequence: TGTGCCACCAGCAGGACCGGGACAGGGGGAATGTTGGGTGAAAAACTGTTTTTT.

V usage is TRBV6-5 and J usage is TRBJ2-7, with D perhaps TRBD1 (6 bases). V was pared by 2 bases and J by 7 bases, with 18 bases between. The CDR3 length is 15 residues. From germline, CDR1 is MNHEY and CDR2 SVGAGI. The CDR3: CASSYGTTRVGEQYF. CDR3 DNA sequence: TGTGCCAGCAGTTACGGGACAACCAGGGTTGGGGAGCAGTACTTC.

The chain has TRBV4-2 and TRBJ2-7; 8 bases align to TRBD1. V lost 0 bases and J lost 5; bases outside the gene matches: 6. The CDR3 has 15 residues. Germline CDR1 is LGHNA and CDR2 is YNFKEQ. CDR3 sequence (DNA): TGTGCCAGCAGCCAAGAGACAGGGGTGGAGAACGAGCAGTACTTC. Translated: CASSQETGVENEQYF.

The CDR3 coding sequence is TGTGCCAGCCGCCGGGCGGGACCAGAGACCCAGTACTTC. Amino acids: CASRRAGPETQYF. J is TRBJ2-5 and V is TRBV11-2; D perhaps matches TRBD2 (6 bases). The germline V gene has CDR1 SGHAT and CDR2 FQNNGV. The length of the CDR3 is 13 residues. V was clipped by 8 bases and J by 4 bases, with 14 bases between them.

This chain connects TRBV10-3 to TRBJ2-2; D is unresolved. The CDR3 spans 12 residues. CDR1 is ENHRY and CDR2 is SYGVKD in the germline V gene. Trimming took off 4 bases at V and 6 bases at J, with 6 bases between the two ends. CDR3 bases: TGTGCCATCAGTGGCGGAGCCGGGGAGCTGTTTTTT. Protein product: CAISGGAGELFF.

V gene TRBV19 combines with J gene TRBJ1-6; 9 bases fit TRBD1. The CDR3 runs 15 residues. CDR1 is LNHDA and CDR2 is SQIVND in the germline V gene (reference sequence). With 5 bases clipped from V and 9 bases from J, the junction kept 8 bases outside the gene matches. The CDR3 spells CASSSGTGFRSPLHF. The CDR3 coding sequence is TGTGCCAGTAGTTCGGGGACAGGGTTTCGTTCACCCCTCCACTTT.